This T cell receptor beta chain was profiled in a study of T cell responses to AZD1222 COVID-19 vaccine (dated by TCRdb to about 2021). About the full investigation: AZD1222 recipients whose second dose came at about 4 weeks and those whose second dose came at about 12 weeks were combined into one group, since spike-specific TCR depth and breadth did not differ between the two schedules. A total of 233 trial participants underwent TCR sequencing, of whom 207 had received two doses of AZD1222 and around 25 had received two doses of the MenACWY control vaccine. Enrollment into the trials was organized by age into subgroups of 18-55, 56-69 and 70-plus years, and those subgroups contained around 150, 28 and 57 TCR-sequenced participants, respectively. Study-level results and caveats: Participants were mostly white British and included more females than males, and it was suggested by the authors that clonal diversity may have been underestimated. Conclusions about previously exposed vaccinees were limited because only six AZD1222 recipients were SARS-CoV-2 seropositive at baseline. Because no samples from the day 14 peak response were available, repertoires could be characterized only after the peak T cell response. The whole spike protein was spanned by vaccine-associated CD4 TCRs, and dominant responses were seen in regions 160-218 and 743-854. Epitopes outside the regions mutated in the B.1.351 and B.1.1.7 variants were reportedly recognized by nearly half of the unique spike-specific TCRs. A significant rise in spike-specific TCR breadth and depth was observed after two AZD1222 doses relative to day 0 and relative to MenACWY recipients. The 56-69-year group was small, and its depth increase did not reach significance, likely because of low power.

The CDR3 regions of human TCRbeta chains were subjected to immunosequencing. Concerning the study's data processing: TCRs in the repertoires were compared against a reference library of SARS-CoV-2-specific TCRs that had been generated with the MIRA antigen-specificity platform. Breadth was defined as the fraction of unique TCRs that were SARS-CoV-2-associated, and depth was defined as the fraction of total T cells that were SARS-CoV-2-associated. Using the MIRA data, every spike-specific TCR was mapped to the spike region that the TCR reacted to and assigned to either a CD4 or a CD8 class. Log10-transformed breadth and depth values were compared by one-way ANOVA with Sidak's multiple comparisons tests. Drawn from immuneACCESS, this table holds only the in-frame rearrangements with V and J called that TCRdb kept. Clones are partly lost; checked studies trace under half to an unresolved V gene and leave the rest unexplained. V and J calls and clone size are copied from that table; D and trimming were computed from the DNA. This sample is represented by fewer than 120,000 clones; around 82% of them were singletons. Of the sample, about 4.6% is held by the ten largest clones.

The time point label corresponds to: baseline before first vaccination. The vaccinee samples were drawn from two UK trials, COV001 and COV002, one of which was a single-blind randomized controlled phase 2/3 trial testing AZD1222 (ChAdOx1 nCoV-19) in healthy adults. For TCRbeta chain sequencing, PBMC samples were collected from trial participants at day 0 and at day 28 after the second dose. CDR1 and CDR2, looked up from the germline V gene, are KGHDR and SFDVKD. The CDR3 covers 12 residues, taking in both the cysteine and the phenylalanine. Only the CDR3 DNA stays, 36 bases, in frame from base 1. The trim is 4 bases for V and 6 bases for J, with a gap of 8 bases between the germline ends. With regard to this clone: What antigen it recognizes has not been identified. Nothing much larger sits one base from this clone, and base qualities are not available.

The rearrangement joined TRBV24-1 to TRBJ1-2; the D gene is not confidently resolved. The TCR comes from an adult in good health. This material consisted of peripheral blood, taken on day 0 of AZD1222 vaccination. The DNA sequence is TGTGCCACCAGTGAAGGGAGAGATGGCTACACCTTC. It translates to CATSEGRDGYTF.